The clone carrying this T cell receptor (beta chain) was seen only once. The antigen remains unidentified. These data originate in a study of long-term antiretroviral therapy in people with HIV. V gave up 6 bases and J gave up 7 bases; unmatched junction bases: 10. Germline assignment: CDR1 SGHNT and CDR2 YENEEA. This CDR3 region has 14 residues. Run at survey level, the immunoSEQ assay was version v3.0. Per-sample targets for sequencing were about 35,000-55,000 T-cell genomes. Some clones are missing from TCRdb's copy, which holds only in-frame ones; the method was immunoSEQ multiplex PCR. The data contain approximately 25,000 clones, around 79% of them singletons. Whole-study findings and limits: Nothing was known about ART adherence, viral resistance or changes in therapy. Relative to control repertoires, HIV repertoires exhibited narrower CDR3 length ranges. With ART, diversity went up but was still lower than in transplant donor controls.

This specimen was unsorted PBMCs, taken 1.2 years after starting antiretroviral therapy. The chain recombines TRBV11-3 with TRBJ1-2, with 8 bases matching TRBD1. This receptor was taken from a woman between 40 and 55 years old with HIV. The CDR3 loop reads CASSPTGGSVGYTF. The CDR3 nucleotides read TGTGCCAGCAGTCCCACAGGGGGAAGTGTTGGCTACACCTTC.